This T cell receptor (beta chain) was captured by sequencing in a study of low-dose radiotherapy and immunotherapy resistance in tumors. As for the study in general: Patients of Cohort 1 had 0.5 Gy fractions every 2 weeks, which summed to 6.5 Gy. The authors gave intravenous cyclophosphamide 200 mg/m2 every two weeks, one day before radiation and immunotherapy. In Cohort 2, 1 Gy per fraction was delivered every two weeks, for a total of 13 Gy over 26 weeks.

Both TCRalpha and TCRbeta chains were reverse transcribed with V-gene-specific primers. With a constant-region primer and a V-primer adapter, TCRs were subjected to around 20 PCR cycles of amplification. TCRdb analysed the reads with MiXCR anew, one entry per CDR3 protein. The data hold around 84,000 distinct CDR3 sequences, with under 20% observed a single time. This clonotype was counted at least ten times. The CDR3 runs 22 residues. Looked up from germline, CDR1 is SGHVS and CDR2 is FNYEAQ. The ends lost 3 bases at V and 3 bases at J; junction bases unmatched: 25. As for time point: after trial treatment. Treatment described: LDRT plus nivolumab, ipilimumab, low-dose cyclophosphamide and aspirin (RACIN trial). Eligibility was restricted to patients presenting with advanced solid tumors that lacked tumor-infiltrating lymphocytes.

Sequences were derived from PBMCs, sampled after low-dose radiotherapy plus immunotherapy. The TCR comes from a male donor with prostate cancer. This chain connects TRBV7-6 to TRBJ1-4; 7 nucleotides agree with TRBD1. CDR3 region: CASSFPPGGQGVIRLANEKLFF. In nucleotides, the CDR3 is TGTGCCAGCAGCTTCCCCCCCGGCGGGCAGGGGGTAATTAGGTTGGCTAATGAAAAACTGTTTTTT.